Following are 6 T cell receptor beta chains from one sample sequenced in a study of T cell repertoires in cytomegalovirus infection. TCRdb ran MiXCR on the reads and lists one entry per CDR3 protein. The data show about 740,000 distinct CDR3 sequences, 35% to 45% seen once. The sequencing input was PBMCs. These receptor sequences come from a human donor in good health (CMV status not recorded). Some clones in this sample may be carry-over from other donors' samples.

V and J are TRBV19 and TRBJ2-6; no reliable D call. The ends were cut back, 10 bases at V and 0 bases at J, with 13 bases in the middle. The CDR3 extends over 15 amino acids. In germline, CDR1 is LNHDA, CDR2 SQIVND (reference sequence). The chain's CDR3 is CAIIPQSSGANVLTF. CDR3 DNA sequence: TGTGCCATTATCCCACAGAGCTCTGGGGCCAACGTCCTGACTTTC.

This clonotype has only a few counts. The chain employs TRBV19 and TRBJ2-4; weak D call: TRBD2 (5 bases). Germline V CDR1 and CDR2: LNHDA, SQIVND (reference sequence). Trimming cost V 5 bases and J 10 bases, with 15 bases left between them. CDR3 size: 13 residues. CDR3 in DNA: TGTGCCAGTAGTGGCCCCAGCGGTTTGATTCAGTACTTC. This codes for CASSGPSGLIQYF.

The chain employs TRBV12-3 or TRBV12-4 and TRBJ2-7; a weak D match, TRBD1 (6 bases). The CDR3 loop spans 14 amino acids. V was trimmed by 4 bases and J by 3 bases, leaving 13 bases between them. This chain's CDR3 is CASSSTGFSYEQYF. Written as DNA, the CDR3 is TGTGCCAGCAGTTCCACAGGGTTCAGCTACGAGCAGTACTTC.

The chain joins TRBV18 to TRBJ2-6; 7 positions agree with TRBD1. The V gene's germline CDR1 is KGHSH and CDR2 LQKENI. Unmatched junction bases numbered 4, after V lost 6 bases and J lost 2 bases. The CDR3 loop spans 15 amino acids. The CDR3 spells CASSSGGAGANVLTF. DNA for the CDR3: TGTGCCAGCTCGTCAGGGGGAGCTGGGGCCAACGTCCTGACTTTC. Based on the CDR3 plus reference TRBV18 and TRBJ2-6, the full variable domain is NAGVMQNPRHLVRRRGQEARLRCSPMKGHSHVYWYRQLPEEGLKFMVYLQKENIIDESGMPKERFSAEFPKEGPSILRIQQVVRGDSAAYFCASSSGGAGANVLTFGAGSRLTVL.

The chain recombines TRBV28 with TRBJ2-4; TRBD1 aligns across 12 bases. V trimming: 3 bases; J trimming: 0 bases; junction bases outside the gene matches: 12. The germline V gene encodes CDR1 MDHEN and CDR2 SYDVKM. The CDR3 extends over 20 amino acids. CDR3 nucleotides: TGTGCCAGCAGTTTGCAACCGGGACAGGGGGCGAAGGGAGCCAAAAACATTCAGTACTTC. As protein: CASSLQPGQGAKGAKNIQYF.

A few counts support this clonotype. The chain recombines TRBV7-6 with TRBJ2-2, with a tentative D call TRBD2 (7 bases). CDR1 is SGHVS and CDR2 is FNYEAQ in the germline V gene. The V end lost 1 base, the J end lost 4 bases, and 10 bases lay between the germline ends. The CDR3 is made up of 15 amino acids. The CDR3: CASSLGGGGTGELFF. CDR3 nucleotides: TGTGCCAGCAGCTTAGGGGGAGGGGGCACCGGGGAGCTGTTTTTT.